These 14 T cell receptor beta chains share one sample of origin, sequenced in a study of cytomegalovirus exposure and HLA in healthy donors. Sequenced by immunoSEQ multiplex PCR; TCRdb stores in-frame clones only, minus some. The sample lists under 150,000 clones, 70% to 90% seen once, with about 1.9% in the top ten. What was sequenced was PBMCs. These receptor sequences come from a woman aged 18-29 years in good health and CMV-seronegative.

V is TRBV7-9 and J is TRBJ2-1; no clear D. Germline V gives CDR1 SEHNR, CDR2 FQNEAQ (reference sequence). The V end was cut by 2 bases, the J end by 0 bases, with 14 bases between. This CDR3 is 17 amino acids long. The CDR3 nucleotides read TGTGCCAGCAGCTTACCCCGCCGTATGAGCTCCTACAATGAGCAGTTCTTC. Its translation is CASSLPRRMSSYNEQFF. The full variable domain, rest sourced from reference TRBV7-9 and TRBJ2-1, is DTGVSQNPRHKITKRGQNVTFRCDPISEHNRLYWYRQTLGQGPEFLTYFQNEAQLEKSRLLSDRFSAERPKGSFSTLEIQRTEQGDSAMYLCASSLPRRMSSYNEQFFGPGTRLTVL.

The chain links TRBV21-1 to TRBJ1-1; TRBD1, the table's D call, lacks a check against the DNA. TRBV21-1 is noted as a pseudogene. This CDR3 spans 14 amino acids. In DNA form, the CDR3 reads TGTGCCAGCAGCAAACAGGGCTTGGTCACTGAAGCTTTCTTT. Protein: CASSKQGLVTEAFF.

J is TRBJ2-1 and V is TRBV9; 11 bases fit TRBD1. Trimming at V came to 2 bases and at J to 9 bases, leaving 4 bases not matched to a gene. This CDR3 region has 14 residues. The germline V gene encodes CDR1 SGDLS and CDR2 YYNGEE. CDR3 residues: CASSVGTGGTEQFF. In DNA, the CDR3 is TGTGCCAGCAGCGTCGGGACAGGGGGTACTGAGCAGTTCTTC.

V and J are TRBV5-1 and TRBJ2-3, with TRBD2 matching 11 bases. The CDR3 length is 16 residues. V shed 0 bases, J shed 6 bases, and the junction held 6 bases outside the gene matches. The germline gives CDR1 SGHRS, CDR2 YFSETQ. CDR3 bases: TGCGCCAGCAGCTTGGTACTAGCGGGAGTGGGGGATACGCAGTATTTT. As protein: CASSLVLAGVGDTQYF.

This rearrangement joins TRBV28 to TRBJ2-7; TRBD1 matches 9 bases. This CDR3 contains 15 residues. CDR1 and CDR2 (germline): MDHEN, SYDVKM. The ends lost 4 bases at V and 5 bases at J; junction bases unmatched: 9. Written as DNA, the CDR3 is TGTGCCAGCAGTTCTTCCGGACAGGGGATCGACGAGCAGTACTTC. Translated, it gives CASSSSGQGIDEQYF. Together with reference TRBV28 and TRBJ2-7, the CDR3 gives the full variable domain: DVKVTQSSRYLVKRTGEKVFLECVQDMDHENMFWYRQDPGLGLRLIYFSYDVKMKEKGDIPEGYSVSREKKERFSLILESASTNQTSMYLCASSSSGQGIDEQYFGPGTRLTVT.

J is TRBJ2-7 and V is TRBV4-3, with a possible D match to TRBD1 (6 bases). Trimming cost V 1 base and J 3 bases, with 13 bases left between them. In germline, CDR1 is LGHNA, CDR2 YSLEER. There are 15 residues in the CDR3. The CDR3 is CASSQVGTPDYEQYF. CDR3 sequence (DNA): TGCGCCAGCAGCCAAGTGGGGACACCCGACTACGAGCAGTACTTC.

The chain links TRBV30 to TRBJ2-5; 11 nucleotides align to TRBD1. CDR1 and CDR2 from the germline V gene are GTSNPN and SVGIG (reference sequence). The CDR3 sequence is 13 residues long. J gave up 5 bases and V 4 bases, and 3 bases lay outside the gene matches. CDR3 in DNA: TGTGCCTGGACGGGACAGGGGGGCGAGACCCAGTACTTC. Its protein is CAWTGQGGETQYF.

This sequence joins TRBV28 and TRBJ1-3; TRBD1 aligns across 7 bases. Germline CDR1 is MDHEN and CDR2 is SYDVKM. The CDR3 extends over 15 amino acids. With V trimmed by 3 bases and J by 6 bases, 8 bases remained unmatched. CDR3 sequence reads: CASSFYRGAENTIYF. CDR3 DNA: TGTGCCAGCAGTTTCTACAGGGGAGCGGAAAACACCATATATTTT.

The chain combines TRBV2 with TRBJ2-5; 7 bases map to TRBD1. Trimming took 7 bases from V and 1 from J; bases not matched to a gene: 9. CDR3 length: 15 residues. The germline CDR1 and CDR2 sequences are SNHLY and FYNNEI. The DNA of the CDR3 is TGTGCCAGCACTGGGACAGTCAACCCCCAAGAGACCCAGTACTTC. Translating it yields CASTGTVNPQETQYF. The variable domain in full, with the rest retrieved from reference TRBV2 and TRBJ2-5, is EPEVTQTPSHQVTQMGQEVILRCVPISNHLYFYWYRQILGQKVEFLVSFYNNEISEKSEIFDDQFSVERPDGSNFTLKIRSTKLEDSAMYFCASTGTVNPQETQYFGPGTRLLVL.

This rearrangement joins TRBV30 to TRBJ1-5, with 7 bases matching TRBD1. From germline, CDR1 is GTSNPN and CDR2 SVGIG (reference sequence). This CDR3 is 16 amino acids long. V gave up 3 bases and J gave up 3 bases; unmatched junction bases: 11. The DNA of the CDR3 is TGTGCCTGGAGCCTAGAGACAGGGCGATCCAATCAGCCCCAGCATTTT. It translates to CAWSLETGRSNQPQHF.

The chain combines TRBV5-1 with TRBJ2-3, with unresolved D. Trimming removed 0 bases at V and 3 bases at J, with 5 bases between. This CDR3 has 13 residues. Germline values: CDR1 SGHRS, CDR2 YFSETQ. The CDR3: CASSLVQTDTQYF. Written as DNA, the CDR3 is TGCGCCAGCAGCTTGGTTCAGACAGATACGCAGTATTTT.

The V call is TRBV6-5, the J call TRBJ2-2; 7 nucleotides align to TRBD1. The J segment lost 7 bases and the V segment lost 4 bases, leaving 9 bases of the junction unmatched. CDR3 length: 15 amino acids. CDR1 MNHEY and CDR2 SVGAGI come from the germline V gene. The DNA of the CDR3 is TGTGCCAGCAGTTCCGCACAGGGGCTCATCGGGGAGCTGTTTTTT. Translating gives CASSSAQGLIGELFF.

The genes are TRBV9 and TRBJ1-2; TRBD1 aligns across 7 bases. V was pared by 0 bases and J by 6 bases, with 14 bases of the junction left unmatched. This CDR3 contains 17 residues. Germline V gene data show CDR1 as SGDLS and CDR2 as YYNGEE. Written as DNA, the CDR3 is TGTGCCAGCAGCGTAGGTATAAGACAGGGTCAGGAGGATGGCTACACCTTC. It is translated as CASSVGIRQGQEDGYTF. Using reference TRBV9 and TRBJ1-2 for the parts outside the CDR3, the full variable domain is DSGVTQTPKHLITATGQRVTLRCSPRSGDLSVYWYQQSLDQGLQFLIQYYNGEERAKGNILERFSAQQFPDLHSELNLSSLELGDSALYFCASSVGIRQGQEDGYTFGSGTRLTVV.

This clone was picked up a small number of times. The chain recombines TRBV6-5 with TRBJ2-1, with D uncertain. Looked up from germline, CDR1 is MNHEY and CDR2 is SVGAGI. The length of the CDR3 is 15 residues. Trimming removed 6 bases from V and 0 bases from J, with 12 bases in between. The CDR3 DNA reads TGTGCCAGCAGGGTTACTGCGAGCTCCTACAATGAGCAGTTCTTC. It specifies CASRVTASSYNEQFF.